This T cell receptor beta chain derives from a study of T cell changes during pregnancy in multiple sclerosis. V shed 4 bases and J 2 bases; nucleotides not matched to a gene: 6. Germline-derived CDR1 and CDR2 are SGHRS and YFSETQ. The CDR3 runs to 15 residues. The data were produced by immunoSEQ multiplex PCR, yet TCRdb's version contains in-frame clones alone and is incomplete. The sample holds over 70,000 clones, about 94% seen once. This clone was seen only once. Here the sequenced sample was peripheral blood, taken in the third trimester of pregnancy. V usage is TRBV5-1 and J usage is TRBJ2-7; TRBD2 matches at 10 bases. This TCR was sampled from a female donor with multiple sclerosis, enrolled in a pregnancy study. Here the CDR3 DNA reads TGCGCCAGCAGCAGTGGACTAGCGGCAACCTACGAGCAGTACTTC. This translates into CASSSGLAATYEQYF.